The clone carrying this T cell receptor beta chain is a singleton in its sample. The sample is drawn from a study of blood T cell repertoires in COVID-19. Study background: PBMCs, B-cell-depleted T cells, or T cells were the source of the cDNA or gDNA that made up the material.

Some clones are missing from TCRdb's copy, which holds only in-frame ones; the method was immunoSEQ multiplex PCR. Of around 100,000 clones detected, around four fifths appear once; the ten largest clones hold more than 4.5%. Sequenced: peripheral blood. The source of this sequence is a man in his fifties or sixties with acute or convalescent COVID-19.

In DNA, the CDR3 is TGCGCCAGCAGTGGGGGCGGAACTAACTATGGCTACACCTTC. Protein product: CASSGGGTNYGYTF. The gene calls are TRBV5-1 and TRBJ1-2; TRBD1 might be the D (6 bases). The CDR3 loop spans 14 amino acids. Germline V lookup: CDR1 SGHRS, CDR2 YFSETQ. V was trimmed by 5 bases and J by 0 bases, leaving 11 bases between them.